This T cell receptor (beta chain) was obtained from a study of blood T cells in healthy people across ages. Each donor had about 10 milliliters of peripheral blood drawn. This clonotype has a count of ten or more. Sample-barcoded 5' priming and a J-beta primer mix drove a second PCR of about 7 to 11 cycles. Every sample produced at least 3 million CDR3-containing paired-end reads. MiXCR was run by TCRdb on the 5' RACE reads, yielding one entry per CDR3 protein. The table has around 1,500,000 distinct CDR3 sequences, roughly 30% seen once. This TCR came from a woman aged 25 to 45 in good health. The specimen was blood.

The DNA of the CDR3 is TGTGCCAGCTCACCCCGGACAGGGGCAGATACGCAGTATTTT. This gives the protein CASSPRTGADTQYF. The genes are TRBV12-3 or TRBV12-4 and TRBJ2-3, with 9 nucleotides matching TRBD1. V was clipped by 8 bases and J by 4 bases; unmatched bases: 7. The CDR3 length is 14 residues.